One and the same sample provided the 3 T cell receptor beta chains below, sequenced in a study of beta chain features in type 1 diabetes. All of the isolated RNA was reverse transcribed, so expressed TCRB transcripts were sequenced. Using immunoSEQ multiplex PCR, the repertoire was profiled, and TCRdb retains in-frame clones only, with some absent. The sample has around 360,000 clones, roughly 13% seen once. Whole-study results and caveats: Researchers report that Type 1 diabetes patients had moderately but significantly shorter TCRB CDR3s across all four CD4+ subsets.

Their cognate antigens are unknown. The sequenced sample consisted of naive CD4+ T cells from blood. All receptors derive from a woman under 30 with type 1 diabetes.

There are a few counts of this clone. The chain has TRBV18 and TRBJ2-3; 10 positions agree with TRBD2. The length of the CDR3 is 16 residues. The V gene's germline CDR1 is KGHSH and CDR2 LQKENI. The junction had 14 bases not matched to a gene; V was cut back by 6 bases and J by 8 bases. The CDR3 nucleotides are TGTGCCAGCTCCCCTCGGACTAGCGGTGGAATGGGTACGCAGTATTTT. Its protein is CASSPRTSGGMGTQYF.

The chain combines TRBV6-6 with TRBJ2-5; D perhaps matches TRBD2 (5 bases). Germline-derived CDR1 and CDR2 are MNHNY and SVGAGI (reference sequence). V was trimmed by 8 bases and J by 10 bases, leaving 11 bases between them. This CDR3 spans 10 amino acids. The chain's CDR3 is CASGPRDQYF. CDR3 bases: TGTGCCAGCGGTCCCCGGGACCAGTACTTC.

This clone was seen a few times. Other DNA sequences from this sample encode an identical CDR3 as well. The gene calls are TRBV5-4 and TRBJ2-3, with D hard to call. Trimming removed 3 bases from V and 0 bases from J, with 2 bases in between. The CDR3 runs 12 residues. Looked up from germline, CDR1 is SGHNT and CDR2 is YYREEE (reference sequence). The CDR3: CASSSSTDTQYF. DNA of the CDR3: TGTGCCAGCAGCTCTAGCACAGATACGCAGTATTTT.